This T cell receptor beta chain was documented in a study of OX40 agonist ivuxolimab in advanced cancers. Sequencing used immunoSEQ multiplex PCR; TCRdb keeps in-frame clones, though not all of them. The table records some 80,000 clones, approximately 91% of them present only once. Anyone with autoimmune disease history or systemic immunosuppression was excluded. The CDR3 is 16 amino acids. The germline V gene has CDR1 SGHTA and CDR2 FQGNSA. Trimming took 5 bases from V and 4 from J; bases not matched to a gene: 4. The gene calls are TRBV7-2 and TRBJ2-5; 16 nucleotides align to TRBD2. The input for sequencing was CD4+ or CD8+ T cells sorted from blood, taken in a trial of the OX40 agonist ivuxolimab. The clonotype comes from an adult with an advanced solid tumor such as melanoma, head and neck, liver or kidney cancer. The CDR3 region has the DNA TGTGCCAGCAGCCCGGGACTAGCGGGGGGGCGAGAGACCCAGTACTTC. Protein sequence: CASSPGLAGGRETQYF.